These 5 T cell receptor beta chains were sequenced from one sample in a study of blood T cell repertoires in COVID-19. Sequencing was performed with immunoSEQ multiplex PCR; in TCRdb, only in-frame clones are kept and a portion is missing. The sample shows about 200,000 clones, roughly nine tenths of them seen only once. Sequencing was carried out using peripheral blood. The source of these receptors is a woman in her fifties or sixties with COVID-19, enrolled during active disease.

The chain combines TRBV10-3 with TRBJ2-1; 10 bases map to TRBD2. The trim removed 9 bases at V and 8 bases at J, leaving 4 bases unmatched. Germline-derived CDR1 and CDR2 are ENHRY and SYGVKD. This CDR3 contains 12 residues. In nucleotides, the CDR3 is TGTGCCATAAGCGGGGGGGCGCATGAGCAGTTCTTC. This gives the protein CAISGGAHEQFF.

The V gene is TRBV1, the J gene TRBJ2-7; the table's D call TRBD2 went unverified against the DNA. TRBV1 is shown as a pseudogene. The CDR3 contains 18 residues. The CDR3 coding sequence is TGCACCAGCAGCCACGGACTAGCGGGGGGGCCTAAATCCTACGAGCAGTACGTC. Protein sequence: CTSSHGLAGGPKSYEQYV.

This chain links TRBV2 with TRBJ2-7; the D gene is possibly TRBD1 (6 bases). Per the germline V gene, CDR1 is SNHLY and CDR2 is FYNNEI. This CDR3 comprises 12 residues. Trimming shortened V by 6 bases and J by 4 bases, and 10 bases separated the two germline ends. The CDR3 here is CASRRTEYEQYV. CDR3 bases: TGTGCCAGCAGGAGGACAGAGTACGAGCAGTACGTC.

CDR3 in amino acids: CASSQVLGLNQPQHF. In nucleotides, the CDR3 is TGTGCCAGCAGCCAAGTTCTGGGCCTCAATCAGCCCCAGCATTTT. The chain is built from TRBV3-1 (or the pseudogene TRBV3-2) and TRBJ1-5; no definite D call. The germline CDR1 and CDR2 sequences are LGHDT and YNNKEL (reference sequence). The CDR3 covers 15 residues. Between the trimmed V and J ends, which lost 1 base and 3 bases, there was a span of 10 bases.

This clone has more than one count but fewer than ten. This sequence joins TRBV6-5 and TRBJ2-7; TRBD1 agrees at 7 bases. The CDR3 sequence is 15 residues long. From germline, CDR1 is MNHEY and CDR2 SVGAGI. V gave up 7 bases and J gave up 5 bases; unmatched junction bases: 14. CDR3 coding DNA: TGTGCCAGCATCGCACCGGGTAGGGGGCCCCACGAGCAGTACGTC. Translated: CASIAPGRGPHEQYV.